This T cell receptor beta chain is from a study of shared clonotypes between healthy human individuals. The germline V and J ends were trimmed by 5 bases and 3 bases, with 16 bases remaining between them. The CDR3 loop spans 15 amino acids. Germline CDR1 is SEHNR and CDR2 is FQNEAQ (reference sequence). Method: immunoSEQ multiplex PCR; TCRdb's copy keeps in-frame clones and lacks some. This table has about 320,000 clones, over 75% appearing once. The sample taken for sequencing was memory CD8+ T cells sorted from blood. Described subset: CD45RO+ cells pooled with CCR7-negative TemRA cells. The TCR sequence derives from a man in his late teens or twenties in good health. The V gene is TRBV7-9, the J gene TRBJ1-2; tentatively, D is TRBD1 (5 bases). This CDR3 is CASSPGTSPYYGYTF. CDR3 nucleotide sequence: TGTGCCAGCAGCCCGGGGACTTCCCCCTACTATGGCTACACCTTC. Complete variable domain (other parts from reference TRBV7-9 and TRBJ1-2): DTGVSQNPRHKITKRGQNVTFRCDPISEHNRLYWYRQTLGQGPEFLTYFQNEAQLEKSRLLSDRFSAERPKGSFSTLEIQRTEQGDSAMYLCASSPGTSPYYGYTFGSGTRLTVV.